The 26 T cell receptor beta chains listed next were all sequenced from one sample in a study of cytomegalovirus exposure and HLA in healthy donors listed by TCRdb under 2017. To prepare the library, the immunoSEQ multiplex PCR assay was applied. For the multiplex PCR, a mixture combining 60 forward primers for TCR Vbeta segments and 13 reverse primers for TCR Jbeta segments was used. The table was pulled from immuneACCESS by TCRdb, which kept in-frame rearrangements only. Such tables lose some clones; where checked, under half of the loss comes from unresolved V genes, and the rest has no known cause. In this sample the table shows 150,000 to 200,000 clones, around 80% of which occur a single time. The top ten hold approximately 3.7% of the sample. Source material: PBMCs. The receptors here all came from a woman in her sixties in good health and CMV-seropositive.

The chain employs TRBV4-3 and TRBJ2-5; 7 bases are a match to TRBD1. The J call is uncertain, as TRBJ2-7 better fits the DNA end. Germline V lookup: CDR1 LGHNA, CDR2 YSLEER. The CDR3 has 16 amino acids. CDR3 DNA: TGCGCCAGCAGCCAAGATAAGGGGGCCGACAACTACGAGCAGTACTTC. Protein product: CASSQDKGADNYEQYF.

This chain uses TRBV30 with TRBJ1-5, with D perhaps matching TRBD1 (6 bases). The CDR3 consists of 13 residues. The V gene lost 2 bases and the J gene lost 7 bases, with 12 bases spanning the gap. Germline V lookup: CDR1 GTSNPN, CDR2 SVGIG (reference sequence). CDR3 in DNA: TGTGCCTGGAGTTTCACAGGGTCCCAGCCCCAGCATTTT. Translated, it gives CAWSFTGSQPQHF.

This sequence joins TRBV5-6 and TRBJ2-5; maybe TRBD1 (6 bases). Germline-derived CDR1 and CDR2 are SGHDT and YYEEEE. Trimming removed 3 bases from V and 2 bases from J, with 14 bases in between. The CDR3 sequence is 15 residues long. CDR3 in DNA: TGTGCCAGCAGCTCCATTCGGACAGATCAAGAGACCCAGTACTTC. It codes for CASSSIRTDQETQYF.

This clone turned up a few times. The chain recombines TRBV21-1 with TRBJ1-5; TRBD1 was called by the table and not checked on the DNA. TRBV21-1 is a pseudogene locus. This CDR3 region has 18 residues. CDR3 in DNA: TGTGCCAGCAGCAAAGGTGGGACAGGCCTTATTAGCAATCAGCCCCAGCATTTT. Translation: CASSKGGTGLISNQPQHF.

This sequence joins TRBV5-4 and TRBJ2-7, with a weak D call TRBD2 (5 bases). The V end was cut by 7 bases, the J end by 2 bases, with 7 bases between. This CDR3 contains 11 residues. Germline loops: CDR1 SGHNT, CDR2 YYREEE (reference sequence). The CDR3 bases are TGTGCCAGCGGGAGAGCCTACGAGCAGTACTTC. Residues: CASGRAYEQYF.

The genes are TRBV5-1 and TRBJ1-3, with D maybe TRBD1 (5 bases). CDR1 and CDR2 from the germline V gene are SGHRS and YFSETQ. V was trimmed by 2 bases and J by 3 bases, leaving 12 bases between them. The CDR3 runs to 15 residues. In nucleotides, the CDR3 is TGCGCCAGCAGCTTTTCAGGGTCGGGTGGAAACACCATATATTTT. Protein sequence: CASSFSGSGGNTIYF.

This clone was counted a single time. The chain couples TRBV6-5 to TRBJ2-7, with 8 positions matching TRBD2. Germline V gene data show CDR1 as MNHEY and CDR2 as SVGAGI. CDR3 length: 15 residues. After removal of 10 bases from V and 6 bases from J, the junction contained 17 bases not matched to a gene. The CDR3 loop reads CATKLITGGFSEQYF. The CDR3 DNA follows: TGTGCCACCAAACTTATAACGGGGGGGTTCAGCGAGCAGTACTTC.

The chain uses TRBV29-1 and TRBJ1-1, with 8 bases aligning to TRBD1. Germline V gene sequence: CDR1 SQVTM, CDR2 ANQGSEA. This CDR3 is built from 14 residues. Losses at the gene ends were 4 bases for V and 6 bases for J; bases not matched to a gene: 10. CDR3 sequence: CSVGEVQGGPEAFF. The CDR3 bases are TGCAGCGTTGGAGAAGTACAGGGGGGACCTGAAGCTTTCTTT.

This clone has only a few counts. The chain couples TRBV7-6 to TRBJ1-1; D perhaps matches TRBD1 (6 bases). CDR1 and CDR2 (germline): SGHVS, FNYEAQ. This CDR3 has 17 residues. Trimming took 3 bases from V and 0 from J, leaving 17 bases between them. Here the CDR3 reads CASSLTTGTPMNTEAFF. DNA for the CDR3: TGTGCCAGCAGCTTGACCACAGGGACACCAATGAACACTGAAGCTTTCTTT.

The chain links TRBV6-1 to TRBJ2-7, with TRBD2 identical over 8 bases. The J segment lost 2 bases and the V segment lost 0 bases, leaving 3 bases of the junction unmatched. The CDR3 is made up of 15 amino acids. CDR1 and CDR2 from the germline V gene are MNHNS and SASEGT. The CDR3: CASSEAGTRAYEQYF. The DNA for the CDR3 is TGTGCCAGCAGTGAAGCCGGGACTAGAGCCTACGAGCAGTACTTC.

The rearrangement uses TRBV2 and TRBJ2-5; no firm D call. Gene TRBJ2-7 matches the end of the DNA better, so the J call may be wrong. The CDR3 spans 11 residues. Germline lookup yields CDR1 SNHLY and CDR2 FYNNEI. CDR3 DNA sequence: TGTGCCAGCACTGCTAAGTACGAGCAGTACTTC. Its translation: CASTAKYEQYF.

The DNA for the CDR3 is TGTGCCAGCAGCTTGCCCGGGACCTACGAGCAGTACTTC. Translated, it gives CASSLPGTYEQYF. This chain joins TRBV5-4 and TRBJ2-7; D possibly corresponds to TRBD2 (5 bases). CDR1 is SGHNT, CDR2 YYREEE, per germline (reference sequence). With 1 base removed from V and 2 bases from J, the gap between germline ends came to 7 bases. This CDR3 spans 13 amino acids.

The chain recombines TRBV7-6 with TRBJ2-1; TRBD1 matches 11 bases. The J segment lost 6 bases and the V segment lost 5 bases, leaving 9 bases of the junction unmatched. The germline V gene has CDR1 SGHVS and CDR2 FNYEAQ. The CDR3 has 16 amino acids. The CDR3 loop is CASSKPRDRGFNEQFF. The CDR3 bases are TGTGCCAGCAGCAAGCCACGGGACAGGGGGTTCAATGAGCAGTTCTTC.

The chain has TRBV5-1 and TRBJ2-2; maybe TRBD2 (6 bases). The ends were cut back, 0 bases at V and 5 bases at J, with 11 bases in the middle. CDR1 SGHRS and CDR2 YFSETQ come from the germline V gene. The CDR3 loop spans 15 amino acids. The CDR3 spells CASSLVSGGTGELFF. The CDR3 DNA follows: TGCGCCAGCAGCTTGGTTAGCGGCGGGACCGGGGAGCTGTTTTTT. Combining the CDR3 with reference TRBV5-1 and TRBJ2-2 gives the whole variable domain KAGVTQTPRYLIKTRGQQVTLSCSPISGHRSVSWYQQTPGQGLQFLFEYFSETQRNKGNFPGRFSGRQFSNSRSEMNVSTLELGDSALYLCASSLVSGGTGELFFGEGSRLTVL.

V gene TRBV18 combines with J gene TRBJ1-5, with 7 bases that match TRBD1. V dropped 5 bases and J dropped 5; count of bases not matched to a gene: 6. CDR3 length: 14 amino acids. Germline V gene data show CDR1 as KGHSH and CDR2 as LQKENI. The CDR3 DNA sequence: TGTGCCAGCTCATCGACAGGGACGGATCAGCCCCAGCATTTT. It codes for CASSSTGTDQPQHF.

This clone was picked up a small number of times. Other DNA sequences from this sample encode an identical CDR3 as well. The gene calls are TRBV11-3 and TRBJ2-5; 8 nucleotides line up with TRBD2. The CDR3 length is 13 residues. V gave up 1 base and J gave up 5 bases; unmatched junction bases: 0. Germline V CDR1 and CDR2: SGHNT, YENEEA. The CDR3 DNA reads TGTGCCAGCAGCTTAGTAGCGGGGGAGACCCAGTACTTC. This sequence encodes CASSLVAGETQYF.

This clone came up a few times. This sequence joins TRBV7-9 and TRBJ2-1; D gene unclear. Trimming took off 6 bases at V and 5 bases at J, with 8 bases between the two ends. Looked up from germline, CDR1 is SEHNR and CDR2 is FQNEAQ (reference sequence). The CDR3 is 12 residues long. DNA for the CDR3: TGTGCCAGCAGTCATCGGGACAATGAGCAGTTCTTC. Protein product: CASSHRDNEQFF. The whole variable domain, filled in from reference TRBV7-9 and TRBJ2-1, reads DTGVSQNPRHKITKRGQNVTFRCDPISEHNRLYWYRQTLGQGPEFLTYFQNEAQLEKSRLLSDRFSAERPKGSFSTLEIQRTEQGDSAMYLCASSHRDNEQFFGPGTRLTVL.

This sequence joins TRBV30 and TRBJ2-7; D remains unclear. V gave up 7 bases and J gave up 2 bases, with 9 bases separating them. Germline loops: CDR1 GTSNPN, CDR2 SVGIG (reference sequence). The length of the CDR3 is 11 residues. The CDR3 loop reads CASRRAYEQYF. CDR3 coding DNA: TGTGCCTCCCGCCGCGCCTACGAGCAGTACTTC.

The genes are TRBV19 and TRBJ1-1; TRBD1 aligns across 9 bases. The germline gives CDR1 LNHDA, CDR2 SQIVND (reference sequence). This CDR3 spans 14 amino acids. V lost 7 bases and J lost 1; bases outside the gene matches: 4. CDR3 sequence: CASTTGGSNTEAFF. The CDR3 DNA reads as TGTGCCAGTACTACAGGGGGCTCGAACACTGAAGCTTTCTTT.

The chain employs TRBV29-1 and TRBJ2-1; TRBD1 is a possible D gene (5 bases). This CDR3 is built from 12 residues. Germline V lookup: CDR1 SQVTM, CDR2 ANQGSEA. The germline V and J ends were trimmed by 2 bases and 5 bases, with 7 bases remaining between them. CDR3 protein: CSVERQNNEQFF. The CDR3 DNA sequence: TGCAGCGTTGAACGACAGAACAATGAGCAGTTCTTC.

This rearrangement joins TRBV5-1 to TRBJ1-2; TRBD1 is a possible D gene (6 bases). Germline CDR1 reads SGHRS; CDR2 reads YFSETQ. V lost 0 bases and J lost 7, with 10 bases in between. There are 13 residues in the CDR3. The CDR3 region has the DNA TGCGCCAGCAGCTTGGAAACAGGGATTGGCTACACCTTC. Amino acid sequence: CASSLETGIGYTF.

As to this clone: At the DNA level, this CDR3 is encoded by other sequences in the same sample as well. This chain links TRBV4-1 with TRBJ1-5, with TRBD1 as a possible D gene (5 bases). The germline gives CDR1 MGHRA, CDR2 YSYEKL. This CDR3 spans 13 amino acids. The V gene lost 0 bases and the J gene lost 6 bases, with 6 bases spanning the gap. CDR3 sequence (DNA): TGCGCCAGCAGCCAAGAAAGGGGTCAGCCCCAGCATTTT. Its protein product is CASSQERGQPQHF.

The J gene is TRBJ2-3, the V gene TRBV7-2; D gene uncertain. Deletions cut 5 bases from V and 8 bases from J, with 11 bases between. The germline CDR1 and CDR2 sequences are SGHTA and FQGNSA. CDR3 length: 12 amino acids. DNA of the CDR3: TGTGCCAGCAGCCGTCTCACGGGTACGCAGTATTTT. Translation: CASSRLTGTQYF.

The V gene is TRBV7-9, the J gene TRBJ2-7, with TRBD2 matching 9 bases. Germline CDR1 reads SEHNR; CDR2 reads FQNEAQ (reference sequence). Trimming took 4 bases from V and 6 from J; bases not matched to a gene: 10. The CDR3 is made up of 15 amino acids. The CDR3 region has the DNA TGTGCCAGCAGCTCCGGCGGGGGGGAGAGGGGCGAGCAGTACTTC. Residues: CASSSGGGERGEQYF.

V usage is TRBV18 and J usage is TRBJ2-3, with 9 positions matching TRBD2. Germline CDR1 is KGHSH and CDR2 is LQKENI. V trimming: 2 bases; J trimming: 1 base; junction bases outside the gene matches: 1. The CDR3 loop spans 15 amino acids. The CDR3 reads CASSPIAGGTDTQYF. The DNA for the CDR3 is TGTGCCAGCTCACCAATAGCGGGAGGCACAGATACGCAGTATTTT. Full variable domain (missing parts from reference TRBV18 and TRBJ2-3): NAGVMQNPRHLVRRRGQEARLRCSPMKGHSHVYWYRQLPEEGLKFMVYLQKENIIDESGMPKERFSAEFPKEGPSILRIQQVVRGDSAAYFCASSPIAGGTDTQYFGPGTRLTVL.

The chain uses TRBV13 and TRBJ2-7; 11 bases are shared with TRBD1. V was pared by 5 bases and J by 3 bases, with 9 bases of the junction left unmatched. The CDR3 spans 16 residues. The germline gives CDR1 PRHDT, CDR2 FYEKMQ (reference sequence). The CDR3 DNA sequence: TGTGCCAGCAGCCCCCCAACCGGGACAGGGGGCTACGAGCAGTACTTC. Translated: CASSPPTGTGGYEQYF.